The 32 T cell receptor beta chains reported below all come from one sample, sequenced in a study of shared clonotypes between healthy human individuals. Measured with immunoSEQ multiplex PCR; TCRdb has only the in-frame clones, and not every one. The sample shows about 580,000 clones, 95% to 98% of them seen only once. Naive CD8 cells lacked CD45RO, underwent positive selection for CCR7 and left out terminally differentiated effector memory CD45RA+ cells. The sequenced sample consisted of naive CD8+ T cells sorted from blood. The receptors shown here come from a man aged 25-45 years in good health.

The chain is built from TRBV5-1 and TRBJ2-7; D is undetermined. CDR3 size: 13 residues. Germline V gives CDR1 SGHRS, CDR2 YFSETQ. Trimming took off 0 bases at V and 7 bases at J, with 11 bases between the two ends. The CDR3 sequence: CASSLVAAREQYF. In DNA, the CDR3 is TGCGCCAGCAGCTTGGTTGCGGCCCGAGAGCAGTACTTC.

Turning to this clone: The identical CDR3 is also encoded by other nucleotide sequences in the sample. The CDR3: CAISDPGGNTIYF. CDR3 DNA sequence: TGTGCCATCAGTGACCCGGGGGGCAACACCATATATTTT. The chain recombines TRBV10-3 with TRBJ1-3, with D possibly TRBD1 on 6 matching bases. CDR1 is ENHRY and CDR2 is SYGVKD in the germline V gene. The V and J ends lost 3 bases and 7 bases respectively, with 10 bases between them. CDR3 length: 13 residues.

Worth noting for this clone: Other DNA variants within this sample encode the same CDR3. The chain employs TRBV7-9 and TRBJ1-1; D not resolved. V was clipped by 1 base and J by 0 bases, with 3 bases between them. The CDR3 is 13 residues long. Per the germline V gene, CDR1 is SEHNR and CDR2 is FQNEAQ (reference sequence). CDR3 sequence (DNA): TGTGCCAGCAGCTTAGGCATGAACACTGAAGCTTTCTTT. Residues: CASSLGMNTEAFF.

The chain recombines TRBV19 with TRBJ2-2; D is ambiguous. Trimming cost V 3 bases and J 7 bases, with 12 bases left between them. Germline V gene lookup returns CDR1 LNHDA and CDR2 SQIVND (reference sequence). This CDR3 region has 14 residues. CDR3 sequence (DNA): TGTGCCAGTAGTATCGTGAGTGGCGGCGGGGAGCTGTTTTTT. Translation gives CASSIVSGGGELFF.

This clone came up once. The chain recombines TRBV9 with TRBJ1-2; TRBD1 matches 9 bases. The V segment lost 3 bases and the J segment 3 bases; nucleotides outside the gene matches: 0. Looked up from germline, CDR1 is SGDLS and CDR2 is YYNGEE. CDR3 length: 13 amino acids. The CDR3 nucleotides are TGTGCCAGCAGCGGACAGGGGGACTATGGCTACACCTTC. Protein product: CASSGQGDYGYTF. Full variable domain (outside the CDR3, taken from reference TRBV9 and TRBJ1-2): DSGVTQTPKHLITATGQRVTLRCSPRSGDLSVYWYQQSLDQGLQFLIQYYNGEERAKGNILERFSAQQFPDLHSELNLSSLELGDSALYFCASSGQGDYGYTFGSGTRLTVV.

This clone was observed a single time. This chain uses TRBV19 with TRBJ1-5; 9 bases are shared with TRBD1. J lost 0 bases, V lost 5 bases, and 2 bases had no gene match. The CDR3 covers 15 residues. CDR1 is LNHDA, CDR2 SQIVND, per germline (reference sequence). This CDR3 reads CASSWDRDSNQPQHF. The CDR3, as DNA: TGTGCCAGTAGTTGGGACAGGGATAGCAATCAGCCCCAGCATTTT. Full variable domain (missing parts from reference TRBV19 and TRBJ1-5): DGGITQSPKYLFRKEGQNVTLSCEQNLNHDAMYWYRQDPGQGLRLIYYSQIVNDFQKGDIAEGYSVSREKKESFPLTVTSAQKNPTAFYLCASSWDRDSNQPQHFGDGTRLSIL.

The chain is built from TRBV27 and TRBJ2-5; no clear D. V dropped 5 bases and J dropped 5 bases, with 18 bases sitting between them. The CDR3 is 15 amino acids. CDR1 MNHEY and CDR2 SMNVEV come from the germline V gene (reference sequence). CDR3 coding DNA: TGTGCCAGCAGTCCCTTTGGATTCCAAAGGGAGACCCAGTACTTC. Encoded protein: CASSPFGFQRETQYF.

CDR3 DNA: TGTGCCAGCAGCGTATCCCAGGGGCGAGGGGCCAACGTCCTGACTTTC. Its protein is CASSVSQGRGANVLTF. The chain uses TRBV9 and TRBJ2-6; weak D call: TRBD1 (6 bases). The V gene lost 1 base and the J gene lost 4 bases, with 12 bases spanning the gap. Germline V gene sequence: CDR1 SGDLS, CDR2 YYNGEE. The length of the CDR3 is 16 residues.

The gene calls are TRBV11-2 and TRBJ2-2; 7 bases fit TRBD1. Per the germline V gene, CDR1 is SGHAT and CDR2 is FQNNGV. The CDR3 is 17 amino acids. Trimming removed 5 bases from V and 4 bases from J; junction bases left unmatched: 13. CDR3 sequence (DNA): TGTGCCAGCAGCCGTACAGGGGTTAAGCTCTTCACCGGGGAGCTGTTTTTT. Translating gives CASSRTGVKLFTGELFF.

J is TRBJ2-3 and V is TRBV7-8; D is unresolved. Trimming left V 3 bases short and J 2 bases short, with 9 bases between. Germline V gene data show CDR1 as SGHVS and CDR2 as FQNEAQ. The CDR3 covers 14 residues. The CDR3 coding sequence is TGTGCCAGCAGCTTGCCGGGCCACACAGATACGCAGTATTTT. Its protein product is CASSLPGHTDTQYF.

This clone was seen just once. The chain couples TRBV27 to TRBJ2-1; 9 nucleotides line up with TRBD2. V was clipped by 3 bases and J by 7 bases; unmatched bases: 7. Germline V gene lookup returns CDR1 MNHEY and CDR2 SMNVEV (reference sequence). CDR3 length: 15 residues. The CDR3 protein is CASSFWLAGKNEQFF. In DNA, the CDR3 is TGTGCCAGCAGTTTTTGGCTAGCGGGAAAGAATGAGCAGTTCTTC.

The chain links TRBV21-1 to TRBJ2-1. TRBV21-1 is a pseudogene locus. The CDR3 runs 15 residues. The CDR3 sequence is CATPRVGCPVDEQFF. The CDR3, as DNA: TGTGCCACCCCTAGAGTGGGGTGCCCCGTTGATGAGCAGTTCTTC.

This chain uses TRBV30 with TRBJ1-3, with unresolved D. The length of the CDR3 is 13 residues. CDR1 is GTSNPN, CDR2 SVGIG, per germline (reference sequence). Trimming left V 1 base short and J 3 bases short, with 7 bases between. The CDR3 bases are TGTGCCTGGAGTGATCAGTATGGAAACACCATATATTTT. Translation gives CAWSDQYGNTIYF.

The chain combines TRBV29-1 with TRBJ2-3; D is undetermined. CDR1 and CDR2 from the germline V gene are SQVTM and ANQGSEA. V shed 0 bases and J shed 4 bases, with 8 bases lying between them. The CDR3 sequence is 13 residues long. Here the CDR3 reads CSVEDRYSDTQYF. CDR3 nucleotides: TGCAGCGTTGAAGACCGTTACTCAGATACGCAGTATTTT.

The gene calls are TRBV11-3 and TRBJ2-1; 9 bases agree with TRBD1. V lost 1 base, J lost 9 bases, and 4 bases stayed unmatched. Looked up from germline, CDR1 is SGHNT and CDR2 is YENEEA. CDR3 length equals 14 residues. The CDR3 sequence is CASSLGQGVTEQFF. CDR3 nucleotides: TGTGCCAGCAGCTTAGGACAGGGGGTGACTGAGCAGTTCTTC.

V and J are TRBV5-4 and TRBJ1-4; 8 bases agree with TRBD1. V shed 3 bases, J shed 8 bases, and the junction held 9 bases outside the gene matches. CDR3 length equals 15 residues. Germline values: CDR1 SGHNT, CDR2 YYREEE (reference sequence). The CDR3 sequence: CASSSRTGSREKLFF. CDR3 sequence (DNA): TGTGCCAGCAGCTCCCGGACAGGGTCCAGGGAAAAACTGTTTTTT.

This clone was found once. This rearrangement joins TRBV9 to TRBJ1-2; D possibly corresponds to TRBD1 (5 bases). The germline V gene encodes CDR1 SGDLS and CDR2 YYNGEE. This CDR3 is 12 amino acids long. With 0 bases removed from V and 10 bases from J, the gap between germline ends came to 10 bases. For the CDR3, the DNA is TGTGCCAGCAGCGTAGTCGGGGCAAACTACACCTTC. Translating it yields CASSVVGANYTF.

The chain couples TRBV5-8 to TRBJ2-7; D possibly corresponds to TRBD1 (7 bases). The CDR3 is 14 amino acids. Trimming stripped 4 bases from V and 4 bases from J, with 15 bases between. Germline assignment: CDR1 SGHTS and CDR2 YDEGEE. CDR3 DNA: TGTGCCAGCAGCCCAGGGGGGCCTACGTACGAGCAGTACTTC. This gives the protein CASSPGGPTYEQYF.

The chain is built from TRBV2 and TRBJ1-1; no clear D. The CDR3 is 14 amino acids. Germline V gene lookup returns CDR1 SNHLY and CDR2 FYNNEI. V was pared by 5 bases and J by 0 bases, with 10 bases between. The CDR3 bases are TGTGCCAGCAGTCCTACAGATCTGAACACTGAAGCTTTCTTT. Translating it yields CASSPTDLNTEAFF.

This rearrangement joins TRBV25-1 to TRBJ2-5; 8 bases match TRBD1. There are 14 residues in the CDR3. Per the germline V gene, CDR1 is MGHDK and CDR2 is SYGVNS. Trimming removed 5 bases from V and 3 bases from J; junction bases left unmatched: 5. CDR3 loop: CASSTRQGKETQYF. Written as DNA, the CDR3 is TGTGCCAGCAGTACCCGACAGGGGAAAGAGACCCAGTACTTC.

The chain joins TRBV2 to TRBJ2-7, with D possibly TRBD1 on 6 matching bases. Germline loops: CDR1 SNHLY, CDR2 FYNNEI. The CDR3 runs to 14 residues. The V and J ends lost 2 bases and 3 bases respectively, with 11 bases between them. The DNA for the CDR3 is TGTGCCAGCAGTGAATTCGGACAGAGCTACGAGCAGTACTTC. It codes for CASSEFGQSYEQYF. The full variable domain, completed using reference TRBV2 and TRBJ2-7, is EPEVTQTPSHQVTQMGQEVILRCVPISNHLYFYWYRQILGQKVEFLVSFYNNEISEKSEIFDDQFSVERPDGSNFTLKIRSTKLEDSAMYFCASSEFGQSYEQYFGPGTRLTVT.

This chain uses TRBV10-3 with TRBJ2-2; 7 bases fit TRBD2. Per germline, CDR1 ENHRY and CDR2 SYGVKD. The J segment lost 5 bases and the V segment lost 3 bases, leaving 6 bases of the junction unmatched. This CDR3 comprises 15 residues. The CDR3 is CAISDGGEKTGELFF. Here the CDR3 DNA reads TGTGCCATCAGTGATGGGGGGGAAAAAACCGGGGAGCTGTTTTTT.

The chain recombines TRBV5-4 with TRBJ2-3, with D unresolved. This CDR3 is built from 15 residues. CDR1 is SGHNT and CDR2 is YYREEE in the germline V gene (reference sequence). The V and J ends lost 1 base and 6 bases respectively, with 15 bases between them. CDR3 protein: CASSLLGPAEDTQYF. In DNA form, the CDR3 reads TGTGCCAGCAGCTTGTTAGGGCCCGCGGAGGATACGCAGTATTTT.

This chain's CDR3 is CASSVSGTGGRYTQYF. As DNA, the CDR3 is TGTGCCAGCTCAGTCTCCGGGACAGGGGGCCGGTATACGCAGTATTTT. The chain employs TRBV18 and TRBJ2-3, with 12 bases aligning to TRBD1. Unmatched junction bases numbered 10, after V lost 5 bases and J lost 7 bases. Germline-derived CDR1 and CDR2 are KGHSH and LQKENI. The CDR3 extends over 16 amino acids.

The gene calls are TRBV7-9 and TRBJ2-3; D unresolved. The CDR3 runs 17 residues. Germline-derived CDR1 and CDR2 are SEHNR and FQNEAQ (reference sequence). V was shortened by 5 bases and J by 1 base, with 19 bases between the two germline ends. DNA of the CDR3: TGTGCCAGCAGCCGCCCCGGGCTCCCTGGGGGCACAGATACGCAGTATTTT. Protein: CASSRPGLPGGTDTQYF.

The V call is TRBV5-8, the J call TRBJ2-5; no firm D call. There are 14 residues in the CDR3. V was trimmed by 1 base and J by 0 bases, leaving 7 bases between them. From germline, CDR1 is SGHTS and CDR2 YDEGEE. The CDR3 spells CASSLRHNQETQYF. Written as DNA, the CDR3 is TGTGCCAGCAGCTTGCGACATAACCAAGAGACCCAGTACTTC.

The V and J genes are TRBV25-1 and TRBJ1-4; no reliable D call. Germline CDR1 and CDR2: MGHDK and SYGVNS. V was clipped by 7 bases and J by 0 bases, with 6 bases between them. The CDR3 sequence is 13 residues long. CDR3 protein: CASTGATNEKLFF. The CDR3 DNA reads as TGTGCCAGCACCGGGGCAACTAATGAAAAACTGTTTTTT.

The J gene is TRBJ2-3, the V gene TRBV14; D unresolved. The V and J ends lost 4 bases and 2 bases respectively, with 7 bases between them. Per the germline V gene, CDR1 is SGHDN and CDR2 is FVKESK. The CDR3 spans 13 residues. CDR3 nucleotide sequence: TGTGCCAGCAGCCTAGAACTCACAGATACGCAGTATTTT. Encoded protein: CASSLELTDTQYF. The variable domain in full, completed from reference TRBV14 and TRBJ2-3, reads EAGVTQFPSHSVIEKGQTVTLRCDPISGHDNLYWYRRVMGKEIKFLLHFVKESKQDESGMPNNRFLAERTGGTYSTLKVQPAELEDSGVYFCASSLELTDTQYFGPGTRLTVL.

The chain has TRBV7-9 and TRBJ2-2; weak D call: TRBD2 (6 bases). This CDR3 contains 16 residues. With 4 bases removed from V and 0 bases from J, the gap between germline ends came to 12 bases. Germline CDR1 and CDR2: SEHNR and FQNEAQ (reference sequence). CDR3 residues: CASSSQTGANTGELFF. DNA of the CDR3: TGTGCCAGCAGCTCCCAGACGGGAGCGAACACCGGGGAGCTGTTTTTT.

V usage is TRBV18 and J usage is TRBJ1-1, with 7 positions matching TRBD1. The V gene end was trimmed by 6 bases and the J gene end by 3 bases; junction bases not matched to a gene: 4. Germline assignment: CDR1 KGHSH and CDR2 LQKENI. The CDR3 has 13 residues. The CDR3 DNA is TGTGCCAGCTCTCATGACAGGGACACTGAAGCTTTCTTT. Amino acids: CASSHDRDTEAFF.

V and J are TRBV19 and TRBJ2-7, with D unresolved. Germline CDR1 and CDR2: LNHDA and SQIVND (reference sequence). This CDR3 contains 14 residues. V gave up 9 bases and J gave up 5 bases, with 20 bases separating them. CDR3 loop: CASKKRWTHHEQYF. In DNA form, the CDR3 reads TGTGCCAGCAAAAAAAGGTGGACCCATCACGAGCAGTACTTC.

This clone is a singleton in its sample. This chain joins TRBV29-1 and TRBJ2-7, with TRBD1 identical over 7 bases. CDR1 SQVTM and CDR2 ANQGSEA come from the germline V gene. The CDR3 contains 13 residues. Trimming removed 0 bases from V and 4 bases from J; junction bases left unmatched: 3. Written as DNA, the CDR3 is TGCAGCGTTGAAGATCAGGGACAGTACGAGCAGTACTTC. Translated: CSVEDQGQYEQYF.